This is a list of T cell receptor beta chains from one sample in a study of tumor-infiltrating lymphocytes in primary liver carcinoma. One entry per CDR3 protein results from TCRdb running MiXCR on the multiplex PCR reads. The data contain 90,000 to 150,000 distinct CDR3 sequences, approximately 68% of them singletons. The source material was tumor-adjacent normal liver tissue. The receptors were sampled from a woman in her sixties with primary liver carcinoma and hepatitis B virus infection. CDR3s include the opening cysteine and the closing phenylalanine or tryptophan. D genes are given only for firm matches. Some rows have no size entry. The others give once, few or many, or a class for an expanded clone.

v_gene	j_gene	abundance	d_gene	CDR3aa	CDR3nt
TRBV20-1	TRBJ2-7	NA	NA	CSASLGYEQYF	TGCAGTGCTAGTTTAGGATACGAGCAGTACTTC
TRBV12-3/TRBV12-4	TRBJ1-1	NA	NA	CASSFPLNTETFF	TGTGCTAGCAGTTTTCCTCTGAACACTGAAACTTTCTTT
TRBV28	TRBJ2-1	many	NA	CASRRDPSSYNEQFF	TGTGCCAGCCGCCGAGATCCGAGCTCCTACAATGAGCAGTTCTTC
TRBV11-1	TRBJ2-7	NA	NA	CASILEYGPEQYF	TGTGCCAGCATCTTAGAGTATGGGCCGGAGCAGTACTTC
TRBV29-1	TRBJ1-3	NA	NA	CSVGAHSSQGTGNTIYF	TGCAGCGTTGGGGCCCATTCGAGTCAGGGGACTGGAAACACCATATATTTT
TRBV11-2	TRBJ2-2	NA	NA	CTSSTNKNSRELFF	TGTACCAGCAGCACAAATAAGAATTCCCGGGAGCTGTTTTTT
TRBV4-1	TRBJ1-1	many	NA	CASSQEPGYTEAFF	TGCGCCAGCAGCCAAGAACCGGGTTACACTGAAGCTTTCTTT
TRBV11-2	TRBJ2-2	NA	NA	CASSAYGLAESNTGELFF	TGTGCCAGCAGCGCGTACGGACTGGCGGAATCAAACACCGGGGAGCTGTTTTTT
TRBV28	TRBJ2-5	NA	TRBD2	CASSTQAGGGSQYF	TGTGCCAGCAGTACCCAAGCGGGAGGGGGGTCCCAGTACTTC
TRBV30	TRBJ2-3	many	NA	CACALPSTDTQYF	TGTGCCTGTGCTCTACCCAGCACAGATACGCAGTATTTT
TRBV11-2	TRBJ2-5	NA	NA	CDSAVGGGATFETQYF	NA
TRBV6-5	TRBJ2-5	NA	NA	CATSSRDETQYF	TGTGCCACCAGTAGCCGTGATGAGACCCAGTACTTC
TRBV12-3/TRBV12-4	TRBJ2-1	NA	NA	CVSTDQWESNEQFF	TGTGTCAGCACCGATCAGTGGGAGAGCAATGAGCAGTTCTTC
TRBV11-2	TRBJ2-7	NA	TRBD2	CTSSLELAGGEQYF	TGTACAAGCAGTTTGGAACTAGCGGGAGGAGAGCAGTACTTC
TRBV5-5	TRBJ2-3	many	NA	CASSSRGSTGTDTQYF	TGTGCCAGCAGCTCCAGGGGATCGACTGGCACAGATACGCAGTATTTT
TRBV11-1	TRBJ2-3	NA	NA	CASSLMQRAREFHF	TGTGCCAGCAGCTTAATGCAACGTGCGCGAGAGTTTCACTTT
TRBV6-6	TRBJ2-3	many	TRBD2	CASRQTSGPSTDTQYF	TGTGCCAGCAGACAGACTAGCGGACCAAGCACAGATACGCAGTATTTT
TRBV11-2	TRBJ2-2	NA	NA	CASSLFRSVPGNQFF	TGTGCCAGCAGCTTATTCCGTAGCGTCCCCGGGAATCAGTTTTTT
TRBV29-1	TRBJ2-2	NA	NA	CSVAGHGGTGELFF	TGCAGCGTTGCTGGACATGGGGGCACCGGGGAGCTGTTTTTT
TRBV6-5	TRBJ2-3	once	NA	CASIRSSGSDTQYF	TGTGCCAGTATCAGGTCATCGGGGTCAGATACGCAGTATTTT
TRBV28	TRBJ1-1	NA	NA	CASLSIQLNTEAFF	TGTGCCAGCCTTTCGATACAGCTGAACACTGAAGCTTTCTTT
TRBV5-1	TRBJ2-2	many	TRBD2	CASSTGLAGAPSRAGELFF	TGCGCCAGCAGCACGGGACTAGCGGGAGCGCCTTCGCGGGCCGGGGAGCTGTTTTTT
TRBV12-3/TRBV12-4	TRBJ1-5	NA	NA	CAASLIRGWDSNQPQHF	TGTGCCGCCAGTTTAATCAGGGGATGGGATAGCAATCAGCCCCAGCATTTT
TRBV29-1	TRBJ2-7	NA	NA	CSVQEEGYEQYF	TGCAGCGTACAGGAAGAAGGCTATGAGCAGTACTTC
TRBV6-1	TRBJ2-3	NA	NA	CASSPGGTRGSDTQYF	TGTGCCAGCAGTCCAGGCGGTACTAGAGGATCAGATACGCAGTATTTT
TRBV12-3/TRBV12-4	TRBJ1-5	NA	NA	CASSSAGSKDQPRHF	TGTGCCAGCAGTTCGGCAGGGTCCAAAGATCAGCCCCGGCATTTT
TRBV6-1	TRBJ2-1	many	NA	CATYHWGSSNEQFF	TGTGCCACCTACCACTGGGGGTCTTCGAATGAGCAGTTCTTC
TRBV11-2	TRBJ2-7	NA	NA	CASSRIGPSSYEQYF	TGTGCCAGCAGCCGGATCGGGCCCTCCTCCTACGAGCAGTACTTC
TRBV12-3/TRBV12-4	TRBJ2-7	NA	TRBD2	CASSFGGRHFYEQYF	TGTGCCAGCAGTTTCGGCGGGAGGCACTTCTACGAGCAGTACTTC
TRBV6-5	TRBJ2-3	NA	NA	CTSRLGGAATGTQYF	TGTACCAGCAGACTAGGGGGAGCTGCGACTGGTACGCAGTATTTT
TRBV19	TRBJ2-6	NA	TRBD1	CASMGQTSSGANVLTF	TGTGCCAGTATGGGACAGACAAGCTCTGGGGCCAACGTCCTGACTTTC
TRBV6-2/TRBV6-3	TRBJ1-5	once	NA	CASSYTYMGRTAGTDTQHF	TGTGCCAGCAGTTACACTTATATGGGACGAACAGCGGGCACAGATACGCAGCATTTT
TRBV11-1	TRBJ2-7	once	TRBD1	CVISYTRDRGYEQYF	TGTGTCATCAGTTACACCCGGGACAGGGGTTACGAGCAGTACTTC
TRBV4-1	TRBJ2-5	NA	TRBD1	CASSQDPGGTETQYF	TGCGCCAGCAGCCAAGATCCAGGGGGAACGGAGACCCAGTACTTC
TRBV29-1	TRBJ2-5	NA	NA	CSSTRPERGETQYF	TGCAGTTCCACGAGGCCCGAGAGGGGTGAGACCCAGTACTTC
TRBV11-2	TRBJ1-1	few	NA	CASSPRTEAFF	TGTGCCAGCAGCCCCAGGACAGAAGCTTTCTTT
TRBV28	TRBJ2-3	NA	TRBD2	CASSSGSLTDTQYF	TGTGCCAGCAGTAGCGGGAGCTTGACAGATACGCAGTATTTT
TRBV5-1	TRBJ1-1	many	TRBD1	CASSQDRTLGTEAFF	TGCGCCAGCAGCCAGGACAGGACCCTGGGCACTGAAGCTTTCTTT
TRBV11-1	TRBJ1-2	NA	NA	CTSSRVRQSYVCTF	NA